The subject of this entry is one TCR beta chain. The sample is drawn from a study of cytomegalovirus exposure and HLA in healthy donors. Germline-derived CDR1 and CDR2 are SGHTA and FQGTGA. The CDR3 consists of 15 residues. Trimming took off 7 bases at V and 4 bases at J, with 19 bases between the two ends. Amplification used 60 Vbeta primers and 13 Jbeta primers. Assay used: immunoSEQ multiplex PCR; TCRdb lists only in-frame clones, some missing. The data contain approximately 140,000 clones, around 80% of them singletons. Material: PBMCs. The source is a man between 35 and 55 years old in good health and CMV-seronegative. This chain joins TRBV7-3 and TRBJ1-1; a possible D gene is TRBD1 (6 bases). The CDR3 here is CASTKRGGGGTEAFF. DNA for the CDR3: TGTGCCAGCACCAAAAGGGGGGGCGGGGGCACTGAAGCTTTCTTT.